Presented here are 22 T cell receptor beta chains from one specimen sequenced in a study of T cell responses to AZD1222 COVID-19 vaccine. Sequencing used immunoSEQ multiplex PCR; TCRdb keeps in-frame clones, though not all of them. The sample comprises 140,000 to 150,000 clones, 90% to 95% of which are singletons, and around 1.4% rests with the top ten. The specimen comprised peripheral blood, sampled on day 0 of AZD1222 vaccination. The receptors were sampled from an adult in good health.

The chain is built from TRBV7-9 and TRBJ2-1; D may be TRBD2 (5 bases). The length of the CDR3 is 11 residues. The germline V gene has CDR1 SEHNR and CDR2 FQNEAQ (reference sequence). Deletions cut 2 bases from V and 10 bases from J, with 6 bases between. CDR3 sequence (DNA): TGTGCCAGCAGCTTATCGGGGGAGCAGTTCTTC. This encodes CASSLSGEQFF.

The CDR3 nucleotides read TGTGCCAGCAGTCTCAGGGCTGACAATGAGCAGTTCTTC. The encoded protein is CASSLRADNEQFF. The genes are TRBV12-3 or TRBV12-4 and TRBJ2-1; D is possibly TRBD1 (5 bases). This CDR3 is built from 13 residues. Deletions cut 5 bases from V and 5 bases from J, with 10 bases between.

The rearrangement joins TRBV18 to TRBJ1-1; D not resolved. Germline V gene sequence: CDR1 KGHSH, CDR2 LQKENI. The CDR3 spans 14 residues. Deletions cut 2 bases from V and 5 bases from J, with 12 bases between. The CDR3 DNA follows: TGTGCCAGCTCACCATATAAGGGATGGACTGAAGCTTTCTTT. Its protein product is CASSPYKGWTEAFF.

V usage is TRBV5-1 and J usage is TRBJ2-7, with D perhaps matching TRBD1 or TRBD2 (5 bases each). Trimming took 4 bases from V and 2 from J, leaving 13 bases between them. CDR1 is SGHRS, CDR2 YFSETQ, per germline. This CDR3 is built from 14 residues. For the CDR3, the DNA is TGCGCCAGCAGCCTCCGGGACGGACCCTACGAGCAGTACTTC. Encoded protein: CASSLRDGPYEQYF.

This chain joins TRBV5-1 and TRBJ2-3; 10 bases are shared with TRBD1. V lost 4 bases, J lost 1 base, and 6 bases stayed unmatched. The germline CDR1 and CDR2 sequences are SGHRS and YFSETQ. The CDR3 length is 16 residues. The CDR3 here is CASSVRQGAGTDTQYF. The CDR3 DNA reads TGCGCCAGCAGCGTCCGACAGGGGGCTGGCACAGATACGCAGTATTTT.

The V call is TRBV5-1, the J call TRBJ1-1, with 8 bases aligning to TRBD1. The ends lost 2 bases at V and 3 bases at J; junction bases unmatched: 15. The CDR3 is 18 residues long. The germline CDR1 and CDR2 sequences are SGHRS and YFSETQ. CDR3 amino acids: CASSFIPLGQGLYTEAFF. CDR3 bases: TGCGCCAGCAGCTTCATCCCCCTCGGACAGGGATTGTACACTGAAGCTTTCTTT.

The sample holds one count of this clone. This chain joins TRBV7-2 and TRBJ2-5, with 7 bases matching TRBD2. V lost 5 bases and J lost 0; bases outside the gene matches: 3. Germline V gives CDR1 SGHTA, CDR2 FQGNSA. The CDR3 covers 14 residues. CDR3: CASSPGGNQETQYF. In nucleotides, the CDR3 is TGTGCCAGCAGCCCCGGGGGGAACCAAGAGACCCAGTACTTC.

The chain joins TRBV19 to TRBJ2-1, with 9 nucleotides matching TRBD1. The CDR3 covers 17 residues. Germline V gives CDR1 LNHDA, CDR2 SQIVND (reference sequence). Unmatched junction bases numbered 15, after V lost 7 bases and J lost 5 bases. The CDR3 bases are TGTGCCAGTACCTCTGGAACCGGGACAGGGAACGACAATGAGCAGTTCTTC. Its protein product is CASTSGTGTGNDNEQFF.

Comments on this clone: The sample contains more than one DNA sequence encoding this CDR3. The chain couples TRBV7-3 to TRBJ2-2; TRBD2 matches at 14 bases. V was pared by 5 bases and J by 5 bases, with 4 bases of the junction left unmatched. The CDR3 has 16 residues. Germline V gives CDR1 SGHTA, CDR2 FQGTGA. The DNA for the CDR3 is TGTGCCAGCAGCCTAGGACTAGCGGGAGGAACCGGGGAGCTGTTTTTT. Residues: CASSLGLAGGTGELFF. The full variable domain, rest sourced from reference TRBV7-3 and TRBJ2-2, is GAGVSQTPSNKVTEKGKYVELRCDPISGHTALYWYRQSLGQGPEFLIYFQGTGAADDSGLPNDRFFAVRPEGSVSTLKIQRTERGDSAVYLCASSLGLAGGTGELFFGEGSRLTVL.

The rearrangement uses TRBV11-2 and TRBJ2-1; a possible D gene is TRBD1 (6 bases). V dropped 2 bases and J dropped 7 bases, with 12 bases sitting between them. There are 14 residues in the CDR3. Germline V gene sequence: CDR1 SGHAT, CDR2 FQNNGV. CDR3 sequence (DNA): TGTGCCAGCAGCTTATCAGGGGATATGAATGAGCAGTTCTTC. Amino acid sequence: CASSLSGDMNEQFF.

The rearrangement uses TRBV27 and TRBJ2-7; 10 positions agree with TRBD2. This CDR3 region has 15 residues. The trim removed 2 bases at V and 6 bases at J, leaving 7 bases unmatched. Per germline, CDR1 MNHEY and CDR2 SMNVEV (reference sequence). The CDR3 DNA is TGTGCCAGCAGTTTACTAGCGGGAGTTTTTGGCGAGCAGTACTTC. Its translation: CASSLLAGVFGEQYF.

A single count supports this clone. The identical CDR3 is also encoded by other nucleotide sequences in the sample. The V and J genes are TRBV11-3 and TRBJ1-1; D may be TRBD1 (6 bases). This CDR3 has 14 residues. Germline values: CDR1 SGHNT, CDR2 YENEEA. Between the trimmed V and J ends, which lost 1 base and 4 bases, there was a span of 10 bases. The CDR3 reads CASSLGQGSTEAFF. The CDR3 DNA follows: TGTGCCAGCAGCTTAGGGCAGGGGAGCACTGAAGCTTTCTTT.

V is TRBV7-8 and J is TRBJ1-6; the D is unclear. Trimming took off 4 bases at V and 6 bases at J, with 16 bases between the two ends. Germline assignment: CDR1 SGHVS and CDR2 FQNEAQ. This CDR3 spans 16 amino acids. The chain's CDR3 is CASSSLLPPGNSPLHF. The CDR3 DNA reads TGTGCCAGCAGCTCGCTACTCCCGCCGGGTAATTCACCCCTCCACTTT.

This clone has just one count. The V call is TRBV3-1 (or the pseudogene TRBV3-2), the J call TRBJ2-5; tentatively, D is TRBD1 (6 bases). The length of the CDR3 is 14 residues. V was pared by 4 bases and J by 3 bases, with 12 bases between. The germline V gene has CDR1 LGHDT and CDR2 YNNKEL (reference sequence). In DNA, the CDR3 is TGTGCCAGCAGCCCCATCGGACAGAAAGAGACCCAGTACTTC. Its protein is CASSPIGQKETQYF.

The chain employs TRBV2 and TRBJ1-6; D unresolved. Trimming took off 3 bases at V and 1 base at J, with 19 bases between the two ends. Germline values: CDR1 SNHLY, CDR2 FYNNEI. This CDR3 region has 19 residues. The CDR3 DNA reads TGTGCCAGCAGTGATGTTGGGAGTCCGGGGTCGTCCTATAATTCACCCCTCCACTTT. Translated: CASSDVGSPGSSYNSPLHF.

This chain uses TRBV24-1 with TRBJ2-1, with TRBD2 identical over 14 bases. The CDR3 is 15 amino acids. The V gene end was trimmed by 9 bases and the J gene end by 4 bases; junction bases not matched to a gene: 4. Germline CDR1 and CDR2: KGHDR and SFDVKD. CDR3: CATGTSGRVYNEQFF. The CDR3 DNA follows: TGTGCCACCGGGACTAGCGGGAGAGTTTACAATGAGCAGTTCTTC.

This clone was recorded once. The chain links TRBV12-3 or TRBV12-4 to TRBJ1-1; D gene uncertain. The ends were cut back, 2 bases at V and 7 bases at J, with 5 bases in the middle. This CDR3 comprises 11 residues. DNA for the CDR3: TGTGCCAGCAGTTTATTGCATGAAGCTTTCTTT. Protein sequence: CASSLLHEAFF.

The rearrangement links TRBV11-3 to TRBJ2-1; TRBD1 agrees at 7 bases. The germline CDR1 and CDR2 sequences are SGHNT and YENEEA. V dropped 5 bases and J dropped 2; count of bases not matched to a gene: 6. The CDR3 spans 15 residues. The CDR3 here is CASSLRTGAYNEQFF. For the CDR3, the DNA is TGTGCCAGCAGCCTTCGTACAGGGGCCTACAATGAGCAGTTCTTC.

The chain uses TRBV5-4 and TRBJ2-5; TRBD1 might be the D (6 bases). The CDR3 has 17 residues. V was pared by 0 bases and J by 2 bases, with 17 bases between. CDR1 is SGHNT, CDR2 YYREEE, per germline (reference sequence). The CDR3 spells CASSLGRRGIQQETQYF. As DNA, the CDR3 is TGTGCCAGCAGCTTGGGTCGCAGGGGCATTCAACAAGAGACCCAGTACTTC.

The chain recombines TRBV7-2 with TRBJ2-3, with D perhaps matching TRBD1 (5 bases). Trimming left V 6 bases short and J 0 bases short, with 10 bases between. The CDR3 is 14 residues long. Germline assignment: CDR1 SGHTA and CDR2 FQGNSA. CDR3 region: CASRLGHSTDTQYF. CDR3 bases: TGTGCCAGCAGGCTCGGACACAGCACAGATACGCAGTATTTT.

CDR3 DNA: TGTGCCAGCAGACCCCAGGGACAGAAACTGTTTTTT. Translated: CASRPQGQKLFF. J is TRBJ1-4 and V is TRBV6-6; 7 bases are a match to TRBD1. J was trimmed by 11 bases and V by 6 bases; bases with no gene match: 6. The germline CDR1 and CDR2 sequences are MNHNY and SVGAGI (reference sequence). The CDR3 consists of 12 residues.

In the case of this clone: Germline is not matched at one junction end, which may reflect a read error. The V gene is TRBV5-4, the J gene TRBJ2-2; perhaps D is TRBD1 or TRBD2 (5 bases each). The CDR3 has 14 amino acids. Germline CDR1 SGHNT, CDR2 YYREEE (reference sequence). This CDR3 is CASSWDANAGELFF. The CDR3 nucleotides read TGTGCCAGCAGCTGGGACGCGAACGCCGGGGAGCTGTTTTTT.